This TCR beta chain derives from a study of cytomegalovirus exposure and HLA in healthy donors. Turning to the study itself: In an earlier analysis, 90 million to 130 million unique TCR beta sequences were found from about 190 million T cells. Findings and caveats of the study: In a later analysis, donors in an Asian-associated ancestry cluster reportedly had fewer N-insertions in productive TCRs than the cohort mean. For most TCR beta V segments, an earlier analysis put the productive rate at about 87% or about 30% of the time.

Researchers ran the PCR with 60 Vbeta and 13 Jbeta primers. Sequencing was performed with immunoSEQ multiplex PCR; in TCRdb, only in-frame clones are kept and a portion is missing. The data contain 150,000 to 200,000 clones, more than 70% of them singletons. V shed 5 bases and J shed 2 bases, with 24 bases lying between them. Germline V gene sequence: CDR1 SGHTA, CDR2 FQGNSA. The CDR3 contains 18 residues. Notes on this clone: Antigen: not known.

V and J are TRBV7-2 and TRBJ2-5; a possible D gene is TRBD1 (5 bases). The sequence was obtained from a woman in her forties in good health and CMV-seronegative. The material sequenced was PBMCs. CDR3 bases: TGTGCCAGCAGCGGCACCAAAATAGTCAGGGTTTGGCAAGAGACCCAGTACTTC. Its protein is CASSGTKIVRVWQETQYF. The full variable domain, rest sourced from reference TRBV7-2 and TRBJ2-5, is GAGVSQSPSNKVTEKGKDVELRCDPISGHTALYWYRQSLGQGLEFLIYFQGNSAPDKSGLPSDRFSAERTGGSVSTLTIQRTQQEDSAVYLCASSGTKIVRVWQETQYFGPGTRLLVL.